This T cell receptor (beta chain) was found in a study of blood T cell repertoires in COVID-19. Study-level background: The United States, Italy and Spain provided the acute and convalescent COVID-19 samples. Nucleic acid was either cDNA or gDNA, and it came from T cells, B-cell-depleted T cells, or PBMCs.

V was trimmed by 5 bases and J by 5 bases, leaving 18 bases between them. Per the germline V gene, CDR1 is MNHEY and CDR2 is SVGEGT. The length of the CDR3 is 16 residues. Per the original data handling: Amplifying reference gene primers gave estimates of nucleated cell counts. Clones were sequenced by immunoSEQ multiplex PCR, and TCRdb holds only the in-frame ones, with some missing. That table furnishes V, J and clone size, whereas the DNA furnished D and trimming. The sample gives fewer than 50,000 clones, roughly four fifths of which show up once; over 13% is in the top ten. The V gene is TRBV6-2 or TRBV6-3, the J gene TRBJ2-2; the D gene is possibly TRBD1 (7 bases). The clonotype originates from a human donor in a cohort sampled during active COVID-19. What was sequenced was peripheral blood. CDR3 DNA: TGTGCCAGCAGTCGCCACAGGGGACTTGGGACCGGGGAGCTGTTTTTT. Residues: CASSRHRGLGTGELFF.